These 12 T cell receptor beta chains were sequenced from one sample in a study of regulatory T cells in long-lasting Graves disease. Indicated time point: persistent/refractory GD, antithyroid drugs over 5 years with positive TRAb. The TCR library was prepared using RNA isolated from PBMCs. CDR3-region Arm-PCR and iRepertoire HTBI primers produced the TCR beta libraries. TCRdb ran MiXCR on the multiplex PCR reads and lists one entry per CDR3 protein. The profile covers 600,000 to 800,000 distinct CDR3 sequences, with approximately 29% appearing a single time and around 42% taken by the ten largest. Sample: peripheral blood mononuclear cells (PBMCs), taken when the disease was refractory, from a patient treated with antithyroid drugs. The receptors derive from a female donor with Graves disease.

This clonotype has more than one count but fewer than ten. The chain combines TRBV5-4 with TRBJ2-2; D ambiguous. The CDR3 is 14 amino acids. Germline CDR1 is SGHNT and CDR2 is YYREEE (reference sequence). Trimming pared 0 bases from V and 6 bases from J, leaving 9 bases between. Written as DNA, the CDR3 is TGTGCCAGCAGCTTGGACCCCGCGTCCGGGGAGCTGTTTTTT. Translated, it gives CASSLDPASGELFF. The variable domain in full, completed from reference TRBV5-4 and TRBJ2-2, reads ETGVTQSPTHLIKTRGQQVTLRCSSQSGHNTVSWYQQALGQGPQFIFQYYREEENGRGNFPPRFSGLQFPNYSSELNVNALELDDSALYLCASSLDPASGELFFGEGSRLTVL.

The chain has TRBV20-1 and TRBJ2-3; D is perhaps TRBD1 (5 bases). V lost 0 bases and J 5 bases, leaving 15 bases between the germline ends. The CDR3 has 15 residues. Per germline, CDR1 DFQATT and CDR2 SNEGSKA (reference sequence). CDR3 region: CSAREDPARGDTQYF. The DNA of the CDR3 is TGCAGTGCTAGAGAGGACCCCGCAAGGGGAGATACGCAGTATTTT.

The chain employs TRBV5-4 and TRBJ2-5; 11 bases align to TRBD1. CDR1 is SGHNT, CDR2 YYREEE, per germline (reference sequence). The CDR3 covers 15 residues. The J segment lost 5 bases and the V segment lost 0 bases, leaving 3 bases of the junction unmatched. The CDR3 here is CASSLGTGGFETQYF. The DNA for the CDR3 is TGTGCCAGCAGCTTGGGGACAGGGGGCTTCGAGACCCAGTACTTC.

This clonotype was recorded at least ten times. The chain employs TRBV18 and TRBJ2-5; D is undetermined. This CDR3 region has 15 residues. Germline V CDR1 and CDR2: KGHSH, LQKENI. V shed 1 base and J shed 5 bases, with 14 bases lying between them. Here the CDR3 reads CASSPLNAAEETQYF. DNA of the CDR3: TGTGCCAGCTCACCACTCAACGCGGCGGAGGAGACCCAGTACTTC.

V gene TRBV30 combines with J gene TRBJ1-5; no reliable D call. The CDR3 extends over 13 amino acids. Germline V gene sequence: CDR1 GTSNPN, CDR2 SVGIG (reference sequence). Trimming took 1 base from V and 5 from J, leaving 9 bases between them. The CDR3 region is CAWSGQGYQPQHF. CDR3 bases: TGTGCCTGGAGTGGGCAAGGGTATCAGCCCCAGCATTTT.

This clonotype occurred once. The chain couples TRBV7-3 to TRBJ2-5; D possibly matches TRBD1 or TRBD2 (5 bases each). The CDR3 covers 15 residues. Trimming stripped 1 base from V and 1 base from J, with 10 bases between. Looked up from germline, CDR1 is SGHTA and CDR2 is FQGTGA. The CDR3 region has the DNA TGTGCCAGCAGCTTAATGAGGGGTGCCCAAGAGACCCAGTACTTC. Residues: CASSLMRGAQETQYF.

The sample holds a few counts of this clonotype. The V call is TRBV7-3, the J call TRBJ1-6, with 9 nucleotides matching TRBD1. V was clipped by 2 bases and J by 9 bases; unmatched bases: 5. The germline V gene has CDR1 SGHTA and CDR2 FQGTGA. This CDR3 region has 15 residues. CDR3 amino acids: CASSLVGQGGSPLHF. The CDR3 DNA reads TGTGCCAGCAGCTTAGTGGGACAGGGAGGTTCACCCCTCCACTTT.

The rearrangement joins TRBV5-1 to TRBJ1-4, with D unclear. The V and J ends lost 4 bases and 4 bases respectively, with 17 bases between them. The CDR3 covers 16 residues. Germline CDR1 and CDR2: SGHRS and YFSETQ. The CDR3 protein is CASSPGGFWDNEKLFF. DNA for the CDR3: TGCGCCAGCAGCCCGGGTGGCTTTTGGGATAATGAAAAACTGTTTTTT.

This clonotype was seen only a few times. The chain is built from TRBV20-1 and TRBJ2-7, with 9 bases that match TRBD2. The CDR3 sequence is 15 residues long. CDR1 and CDR2 (germline): DFQATT, SNEGSKA (reference sequence). V lost 3 bases and J lost 7; bases outside the gene matches: 13. The CDR3 sequence: CSASTGRAGGGEQYF. The CDR3 bases are TGCAGTGCTAGTACTGGTCGAGCGGGAGGAGGTGAGCAGTACTTC.

This clonotype was found many times. This chain links TRBV12-3 or TRBV12-4 with TRBJ1-4; no clear D gene. The V and J ends lost 5 bases and 5 bases respectively, with 12 bases between them. The CDR3 is 14 amino acids. CDR3 amino acids: CASSTTRYNEKLFF. In nucleotides, the CDR3 is TGTGCCAGCAGTACCACCAGGTACAATGAAAAACTGTTTTTT.

The chain carries TRBV25-1 and TRBJ2-1, with TRBD2 identical over 8 bases. CDR1 is MGHDK and CDR2 is SYGVNS in the germline V gene. The length of the CDR3 is 13 residues. V gave up 5 bases and J gave up 9 bases; unmatched junction bases: 6. The CDR3 region is CASSPGRATEQFF. The CDR3 region has the DNA TGTGCCAGCAGTCCCGGGAGGGCCACTGAGCAGTTCTTC.

The chain recombines TRBV30 with TRBJ2-7, with 11 bases matching TRBD2. V dropped 2 bases and J dropped 3; count of bases not matched to a gene: 6. Germline V gene lookup returns CDR1 GTSNPN and CDR2 SVGIG (reference sequence). The CDR3 length is 15 residues. The chain's CDR3 is CAWSTPGLAVYEQYF. CDR3 nucleotide sequence: TGTGCCTGGAGTACGCCGGGACTAGCGGTCTACGAGCAGTACTTC.